The TCR beta chain under discussion was sequenced for a study of molecular identifiers for immune sequencing clone quantification. Study results and limitations: Spiked Jurkat TCR RNA equivalent to one cell reportedly surfaced among approximately 1.1 million naive cells.

Previously reported methods and listed TCR primers produced the bulk TCR libraries. TCRdb re-derived calls from the PCR reads in MiXCR, one entry per CDR3 protein. Found here are over 600,000 distinct CDR3 sequences, nearly 20% of them singletons; the top ten hold roughly 0.85%. CDR3 length: 14 amino acids. Per germline, CDR1 DFQATT and CDR2 SNEGSKA (reference sequence). The V gene end was trimmed by 1 base and the J gene end by 3 bases; junction bases not matched to a gene: 6. CD8+CD4-CCR7+CD45RA+ cells were sorted as naive CD8 T cells. This clonotype was seen many times. Its antigen remains unidentified.

The sequencing input was naive CD8+ T cells from blood, with Jurkat cell RNA spiked in. Sample subset: FACS-sorted CD8+CD4-CCR7+CD45RA+ naive T cells. The rearrangement joins TRBV20-1 to TRBJ2-7, with 7 bases that match TRBD1. This TCR came from a human donor in good health. Some libraries in this study had Jurkat cell RNA spiked in. The CDR3 bases are TGCAGTGCTAGAGGACCGGGACAGAACTACGAGCAGTACTTC. Translation: CSARGPGQNYEQYF.